Shown below are 3 T cell receptor beta chains from a single sample sequenced in a study of CD8 T cells in Susac syndrome. RNA in amounts of roughly 0.5 to 1 ug was reverse transcribed with random hexamers. TCRdb analysed the immunoSEQ multiplex PCR reads with MiXCR anew, one entry per CDR3 protein. The repertoire holds about 83,000 distinct CDR3 sequences, with approximately 96% as singletons. Sequencing input: CD8+ T cells from PBMCs. These receptors all stem from a human donor with Susac syndrome.

This chain connects TRBV15 to TRBJ2-1; TRBD1 is a possible D gene (6 bases). V shed 0 bases and J shed 3 bases, with 9 bases lying between them. Per germline, CDR1 LNHNV and CDR2 YYDKDF (reference sequence). This CDR3 spans 15 amino acids. DNA for the CDR3: TGTGCCACCAGCAGAGATAAGGGGGTCTACAATGAGCAGTTCTTC. Its translation: CATSRDKGVYNEQFF. Using reference TRBV15 and TRBJ2-1 for the parts outside the CDR3, the full variable domain is DAMVIQNPRYQVTQFGKPVTLSCSQTLNHNVMYWYQQKSSQAPKLLFHYYDKDFNNEADTPDNFQSRRPNTSFCFLDIRSPGLGDTAMYLCATSRDKGVYNEQFFGPGTRLTVL.

V gene TRBV6-5 combines with J gene TRBJ2-2; D ambiguous. Trimming left V 6 bases short and J 4 bases short, with 9 bases between. The CDR3 has 13 amino acids. Germline CDR1 and CDR2: MNHEY and SVGAGI. CDR3 bases: TGTGCCAGCAGGCCCTATAGCACCGGGGAGCTGTTTTTT. Protein product: CASRPYSTGELFF.

This chain connects TRBV4-3 to TRBJ2-6; perhaps TRBD1 as D (6 bases). The V gene's germline CDR1 is LGHNA and CDR2 YSLEER. The length of the CDR3 is 17 residues. Trimming took off 1 base at V and 6 bases at J, with 16 bases between the two ends. The CDR3 region is CASSQARQVSLANVLTF. The CDR3 bases are TGCGCCAGCAGCCAAGCGAGACAGGTCTCTCTGGCCAACGTCCTGACTTTC.